This T cell receptor (beta chain) emerged from a study of blood T cell repertoires in COVID-19. Study summary: COVID-19 samples, acute and convalescent, were from the United States, Italy and Spain.

Method: immunoSEQ multiplex PCR; TCRdb's copy keeps in-frame clones and lacks some. The sample lists 450,000 or so clones; about 88% were seen once. The CDR3 totals 13 residues. Trimming left V 4 bases short and J 0 bases short, with 7 bases between. Germline CDR1 SGDLS, CDR2 YYNGEE. The origin of this receptor is a man aged 18 to 30 with COVID-19, enrolled during active disease. The sequencing sample was made of peripheral blood. The V and J genes are TRBV9 and TRBJ1-2, with D hard to call. The CDR3 coding sequence is TGTGCCAGCAGCCACCCAGCTAACTATGGCTACACCTTC. Encoded protein: CASSHPANYGYTF.